This T cell receptor beta chain was sequenced in a study of control samples from healthy donors and cancer patients. Germline V CDR1 and CDR2: MNHEY, SMNVEV (reference sequence). J gave up 3 bases and V 5 bases, and 7 bases lay outside the gene matches. The CDR3 has 15 amino acids. Here immunoSEQ multiplex PCR was the method, and the copy in TCRdb shows in-frame clones only, minus some. In the table there are about 18,000 clones, 80% to 85% of which are singletons. The sequence derives from a woman aged 70-85 years with lung cancer. The chain uses TRBV27 and TRBJ2-3; TRBD1 agrees at 8 bases. The specimen sequenced was PBMCs. In nucleotides, the CDR3 is TGTGCCAGCAGTCCGGACAGGGTTGCTACAGATACGCAGTATTTT. It specifies CASSPDRVATDTQYF.